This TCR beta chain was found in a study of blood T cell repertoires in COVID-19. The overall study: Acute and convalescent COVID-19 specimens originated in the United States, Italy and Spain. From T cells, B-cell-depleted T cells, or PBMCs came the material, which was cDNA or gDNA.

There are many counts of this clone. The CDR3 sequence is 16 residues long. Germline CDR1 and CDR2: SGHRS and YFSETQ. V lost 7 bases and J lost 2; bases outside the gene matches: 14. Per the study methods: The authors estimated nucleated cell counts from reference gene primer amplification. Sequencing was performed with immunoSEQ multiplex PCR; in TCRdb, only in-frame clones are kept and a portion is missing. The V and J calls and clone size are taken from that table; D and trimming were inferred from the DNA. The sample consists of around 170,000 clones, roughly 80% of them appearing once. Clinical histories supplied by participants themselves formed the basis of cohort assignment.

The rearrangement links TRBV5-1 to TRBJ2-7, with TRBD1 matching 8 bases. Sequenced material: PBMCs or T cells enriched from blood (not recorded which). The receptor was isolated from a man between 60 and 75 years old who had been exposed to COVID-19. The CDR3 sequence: CASAGTGMSQTYEQYF. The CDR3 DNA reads TGCGCCAGCGCAGGGACAGGAATGTCCCAAACCTACGAGCAGTACTTC.